This T cell receptor beta chain was captured by sequencing in a study of blood T cell repertoires in COVID-19 (TCRdb year 2020). At the level of the whole study: Collaborator samples came from the United States, Italy and Spain and covered acute and convalescent phases of COVID-19. Samples came from the ongoing ImmuneRACE study (first 160 participants) plus 1,254 subjects from 6 global collaborators. The dataset comprised deeply sampled blood TCRbeta repertoires from subjects exposed to, actively infected with, or recovered from COVID-19. A freely available public database, intended as a resource for researchers studying the immune response to SARS-CoV-2, is where the repertoires were released. A de-identified subject ID, COVID-19 status, age in years and sex were almost always included in the sample metadata. Where available, HLA class I and class II types were taken from metadata supplied by the sample provider and were not determined by assay-based typing. The prospective study material was composed of cDNA or gDNA derived from T cells, B-cell-depleted T cells, or PBMCs. Results the study describes overall, beyond this receptor: Clinical and demographic metadata were provided uncurated, with the amount varying by source and participant.

TCRbeta CDR3 regions were amplified from genomic DNA using the immunoSEQ Assay, a bias-controlled multiplex PCR. In the paper's pipeline: The number of nucleated cells in each sample was estimated from the amplification of reference gene primers within the assay. Sequence reads were collapsed and filtered to measure the absolute abundance of every unique TCRbeta CDR3 rearrangement. For each sample, productive Simpson clonality was calculated by taking the square root of Simpson's diversity index across productive rearrangements. As stored in TCRdb, this immuneACCESS dataset retains in-frame rearrangements with V and J assigned. A fraction of the clones does not appear; measured against another copy, unresolved V genes explain less than half of the discrepancy, and the remainder lacks a known reason. Clone size and the V and J calls come from that table; the DNA yielded D and trimming. For this sample there are about 150,000 clones; 88% appear just once. The ten biggest clones cover about 10% of the sample.

Only one count was recorded for this clone. Its specific antigen is unknown. The sample holds no much larger clone one base away, and base qualities are not on file. V is clipped by 8 bases and J by 3 bases, and the sequence between their germline boundaries is 14 bases long. From the cysteine up to the phenylalanine, the CDR3 has a length of 13 residues. The read is trimmed to its CDR3 DNA, 39 bases read in frame from base 1. The germline V gene encodes CDR1 LNHDA and CDR2 SQIVND (reference sequence). Each collaborating institution followed its own protocols to collect whole blood in K2EDTA tubes. For TCRbeta analysis, collaborator samples were shipped as frozen whole blood, as isolated PBMCs, or as DNA extracted from either sample type.

The specimen sequenced was peripheral blood. The V and J genes are TRBV19 and TRBJ2-7, and the D gene may be TRBD1, 6 bases matching. The sequence was collected from a man in his 60s with active or convalescent COVID-19. This receptor has the CDR3 CASARTARYEQYF. The nucleotide sequence is given as TGTGCCAGTGCGAGGACAGCTCGCTACGAGCAGTACTTC.